One sample yielded the 11 T cell receptor beta chains listed below, sequenced in a study of graft-versus-host responses after intestinal transplantation. The authors seeded about 200,000 CFSE-labeled responder cells together with about 200,000 irradiated stimulator cells tagged with violet dye. Libraries were prepared by immunoSEQ multiplex PCR; TCRdb keeps only in-frame clonotypes and omits some of them. The table has approximately 7,000 clones, approximately 25% seen once. The sequences come from alloreactive CD8+ T cells from a mixed lymphocyte reaction culture, collected before transplantation. Described subset: CFSE-low proliferating T cells sorted from roughly six-day pre-transplant mixed lymphocyte reaction (GvH or HvG direction). Source of these receptors: a human patient who was an organ donor for intestinal transplantation.

There are a few counts of this clone. The V call is TRBV28, the J call TRBJ1-2; D unclear. V was clipped by 3 bases and J by 1 base, with 9 bases between them. Germline loops: CDR1 MDHEN, CDR2 SYDVKM. The CDR3 is made up of 14 amino acids. The DNA of the CDR3 is TGTGCCAGCAGTTTTCCGACCGGTAACTATGGCTACACCTTC. This encodes CASSFPTGNYGYTF.

The V gene is TRBV1, the J gene TRBJ2-7; the D call of TRBD2 is as the table states it, not checked on the DNA. TRBV1 is deemed a pseudogene. CDR3 size: 12 residues. The chain's CDR3 is CASRGLAGEQYF. For the CDR3, the DNA is TGCGCCAGCAGGGGACTAGCGGGAGAGCAGTACTTC.

This clone was detected only a few times. This likely reflects a read error, since a far larger clone is one base away. Other DNA variants within this sample encode the same CDR3. This sequence joins TRBV5-5 and TRBJ2-7; D may be TRBD1 or TRBD2 (5 bases each). The germline V and J ends were trimmed by 4 bases and 2 bases, with 10 bases remaining between them. Per germline, CDR1 SGHKS and CDR2 YYEKEE (reference sequence). This CDR3 is 13 amino acids long. As DNA, the CDR3 is TGTGCCAGCAGCCTGGGACGGACCTACGAGCAGTACTTC. Its protein product is CASSLGRTYEQYF.

The chain joins TRBV4-2 to TRBJ2-7, with D perhaps matching TRBD1 (6 bases). CDR3 length equals 15 residues. Per the germline V gene, CDR1 is LGHNA and CDR2 is YNFKEQ. Trimming shortened V by 1 base and J by 2 bases, and 12 bases separated the two germline ends. The CDR3 DNA reads TGTGCCAGCAGCCAAGTAGGGACATCTACCTACGAGCAGTACTTC. Amino acid sequence: CASSQVGTSTYEQYF.

The rearrangement uses TRBV11-2 and TRBJ1-4; 10 positions agree with TRBD1. The CDR3 has 14 residues. The V and J ends lost 5 bases and 7 bases, in that order; junction bases with no gene match: 4. CDR1 and CDR2 from the germline V gene are SGHAT and FQNNGV. This chain's CDR3 is CASSPGQGTEKLFF. As DNA, the CDR3 is TGTGCCAGCAGCCCGGGACAGGGGACTGAAAAACTGTTTTTT. The full variable domain, completed using reference TRBV11-2 and TRBJ1-4, is EAGVAQSPRYKIIEKRQSVAFWCNPISGHATLYWYQQILGQGPKLLIQFQNNGVVDDSQLPKDRFSAERLKGVDSTLKIQPAKLEDSAVYLCASSPGQGTEKLFFGSGTQLSVL.

By share, this clone counts as medium-sized (0.01 to 0.1%). The CDR3 region has the DNA TGTGCCAGCAGTTTAGGGACTAGCAGCTACAATGAGCAGTTCTTC. The encoded protein is CASSLGTSSYNEQFF. The chain links TRBV27 to TRBJ2-1, with 9 bases that match TRBD2. V shed 2 bases, J shed 3 bases, and the junction held 2 bases outside the gene matches. Germline V gene lookup returns CDR1 MNHEY and CDR2 SMNVEV (reference sequence). The CDR3 contains 15 residues.

The V call is TRBV2, the J call TRBJ1-3; D is possibly TRBD1 (6 bases). The ends were cut back, 3 bases at V and 2 bases at J, with 11 bases in the middle. This CDR3 is 15 amino acids long. Germline-derived CDR1 and CDR2 are SNHLY and FYNNEI. The CDR3 here is CASSEGEGAGNTIYF. In nucleotides, the CDR3 is TGTGCCAGCAGTGAGGGTGAGGGGGCTGGAAACACCATATATTTT.

This clone was picked up a small number of times. This chain connects TRBV4-2 to TRBJ2-7; 7 positions agree with TRBD1. V lost 5 bases to trimming and J lost 3 bases; unmatched junction nucleotides: 10. CDR3 length: 15 residues. Germline-derived CDR1 and CDR2 are LGHNA and YNFKEQ. In DNA form, the CDR3 reads TGTGCCAGCAGCTTGCCCCGTGACAGGGACTACGAGCAGTACTTC. It translates to CASSLPRDRDYEQYF.

The V and J genes are TRBV7-2 and TRBJ2-7; D possibly uses TRBD1 or TRBD2 (5 bases each). The V gene's germline CDR1 is SGHTA and CDR2 FQGNSA. Deletions cut 1 base from V and 2 bases from J, with 18 bases between. The CDR3 extends over 17 amino acids. CDR3 nucleotides: TGTGCCAGCAGCTTAGGGGTGGGGGTGGGGCCGCCCTACGAGCAGTACTTC. This encodes CASSLGVGVGPPYEQYF.

This clone was counted only a few times. The chain couples TRBV7-9 to TRBJ2-7; D perhaps matches TRBD2 (5 bases). CDR1 and CDR2 (germline): SEHNR, FQNEAQ (reference sequence). This CDR3 spans 13 amino acids. The V end was cut by 6 bases, the J end by 0 bases, with 9 bases between. CDR3 residues: CASREAVSYEQYF. CDR3 DNA sequence: TGTGCCAGCAGGGAGGCAGTCTCCTACGAGCAGTACTTC.

This clone has more than one count but fewer than ten. The CDR3 DNA is TGTGCCAGCAACAGGCTAGCCGATTCCTACGAGCAGTACTTC. This codes for CASNRLADSYEQYF. The V call is TRBV27, the J call TRBJ2-7; D is possibly TRBD1 or TRBD2 (5 bases each). The CDR3 spans 14 residues. Germline V gene data show CDR1 as MNHEY and CDR2 as SMNVEV (reference sequence). V shed 7 bases and J shed 1 base, with 14 bases lying between them.